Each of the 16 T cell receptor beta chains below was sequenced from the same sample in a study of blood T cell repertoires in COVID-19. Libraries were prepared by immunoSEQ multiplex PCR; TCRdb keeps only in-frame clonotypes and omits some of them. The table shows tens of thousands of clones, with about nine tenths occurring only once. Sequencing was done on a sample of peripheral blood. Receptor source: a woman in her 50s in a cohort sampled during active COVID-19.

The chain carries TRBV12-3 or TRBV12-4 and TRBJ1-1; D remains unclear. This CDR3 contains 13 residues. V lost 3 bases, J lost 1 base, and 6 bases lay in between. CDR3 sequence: CASSLKQNTEAFF. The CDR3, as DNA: TGTGCCAGCAGTTTGAAGCAGAACACTGAAGCTTTCTTT.

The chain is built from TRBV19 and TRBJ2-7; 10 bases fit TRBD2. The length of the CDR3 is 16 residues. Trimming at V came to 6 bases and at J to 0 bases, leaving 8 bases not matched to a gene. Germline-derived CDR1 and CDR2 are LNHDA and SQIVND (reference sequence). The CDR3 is CASSPIGTSASYEQYF. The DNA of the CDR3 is TGTGCCAGTAGCCCCATAGGGACTAGCGCCTCCTACGAGCAGTACTTC. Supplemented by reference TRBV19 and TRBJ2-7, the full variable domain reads DGGITQSPKYLFRKEGQNVTLSCEQNLNHDAMYWYRQDPGQGLRLIYYSQIVNDFQKGDIAEGYSVSREKKESFPLTVTSAQKNPTAFYLCASSPIGTSASYEQYFGPGTRLTVT.

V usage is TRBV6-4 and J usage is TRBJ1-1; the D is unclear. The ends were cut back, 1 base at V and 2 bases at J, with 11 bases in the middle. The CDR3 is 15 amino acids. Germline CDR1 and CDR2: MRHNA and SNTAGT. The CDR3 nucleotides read TGTGCCAGCAGTGACTGGGCCGGGAGAAACACTGAAGCTTTCTTT. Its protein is CASSDWAGRNTEAFF.

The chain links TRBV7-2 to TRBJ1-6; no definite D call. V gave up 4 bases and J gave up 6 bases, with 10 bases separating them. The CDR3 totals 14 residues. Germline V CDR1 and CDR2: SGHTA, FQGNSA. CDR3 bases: TGTGCCAGCAGCTCGACATGGTTTAATTCACCCCTCCACTTT. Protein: CASSSTWFNSPLHF.

The DNA for the CDR3 is TGTGCCAGCAGCTGGAGGGGGGGCCAGAACATTCAGTACTTC. Its protein is CASSWRGGQNIQYF. This chain links TRBV5-6 with TRBJ2-4; D perhaps matches TRBD2 (7 bases). This CDR3 has 14 amino acids. V was shortened by 3 bases and J by 7 bases, with 14 bases between the two germline ends. The germline CDR1 and CDR2 sequences are SGHDT and YYEEEE.

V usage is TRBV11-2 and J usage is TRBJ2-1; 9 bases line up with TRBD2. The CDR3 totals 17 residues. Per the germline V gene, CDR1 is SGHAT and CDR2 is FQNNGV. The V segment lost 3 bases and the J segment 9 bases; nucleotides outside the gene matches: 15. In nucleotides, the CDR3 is TGTGCCAGCAGCTTCACTCTGGCGGGAGGGCCTCGCCGTGAGCAGTTCTTC. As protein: CASSFTLAGGPRREQFF.

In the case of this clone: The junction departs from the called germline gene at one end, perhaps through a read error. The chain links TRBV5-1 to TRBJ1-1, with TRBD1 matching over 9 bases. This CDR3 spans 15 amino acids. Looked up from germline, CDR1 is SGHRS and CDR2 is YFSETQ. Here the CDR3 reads CASSYTGTGNSEAFF. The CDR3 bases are TGCGCCAGCAGCTATACCGGGACAGGGAACTCTGAAGCTTTCTTT.

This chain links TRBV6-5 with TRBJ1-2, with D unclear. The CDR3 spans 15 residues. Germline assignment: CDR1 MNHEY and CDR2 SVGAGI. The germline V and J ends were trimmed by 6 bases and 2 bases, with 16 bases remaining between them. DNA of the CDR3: TGTGCCAGCAGACTTTTTGAGGAATTCAACTATGGCTACACCTTC. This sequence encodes CASRLFEEFNYGYTF.

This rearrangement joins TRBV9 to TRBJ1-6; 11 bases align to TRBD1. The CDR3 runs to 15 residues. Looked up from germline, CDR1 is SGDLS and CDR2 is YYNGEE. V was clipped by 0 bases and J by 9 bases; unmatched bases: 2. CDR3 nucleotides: TGTGCCAGCAGCGTAGGGGACAGGGGGTCTTCACCCCTCCACTTT. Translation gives CASSVGDRGSSPLHF.

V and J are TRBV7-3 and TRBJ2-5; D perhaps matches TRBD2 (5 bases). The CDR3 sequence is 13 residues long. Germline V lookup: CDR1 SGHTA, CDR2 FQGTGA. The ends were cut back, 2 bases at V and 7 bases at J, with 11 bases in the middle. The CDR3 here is CASSLDGVGTQYF. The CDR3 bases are TGTGCCAGCAGCTTAGACGGGGTCGGGACCCAGTACTTC.

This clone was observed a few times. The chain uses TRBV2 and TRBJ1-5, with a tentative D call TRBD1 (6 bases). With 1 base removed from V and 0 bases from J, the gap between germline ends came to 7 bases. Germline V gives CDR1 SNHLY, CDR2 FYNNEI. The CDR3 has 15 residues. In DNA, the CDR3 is TGTGCCAGCAGTGAAGAGGGGGTTAGCAATCAGCCCCAGCATTTT. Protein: CASSEEGVSNQPQHF. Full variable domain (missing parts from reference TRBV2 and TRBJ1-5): EPEVTQTPSHQVTQMGQEVILRCVPISNHLYFYWYRQILGQKVEFLVSFYNNEISEKSEIFDDQFSVERPDGSNFTLKIRSTKLEDSAMYFCASSEEGVSNQPQHFGDGTRLSIL.

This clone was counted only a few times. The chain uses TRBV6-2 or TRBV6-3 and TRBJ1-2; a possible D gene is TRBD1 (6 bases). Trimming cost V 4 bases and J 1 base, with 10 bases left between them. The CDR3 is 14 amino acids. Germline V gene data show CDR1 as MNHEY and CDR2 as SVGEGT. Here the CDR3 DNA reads TGTGCCAGCAGTTTGGGACAAGTTAACTATGGCTACACCTTC. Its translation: CASSLGQVNYGYTF.

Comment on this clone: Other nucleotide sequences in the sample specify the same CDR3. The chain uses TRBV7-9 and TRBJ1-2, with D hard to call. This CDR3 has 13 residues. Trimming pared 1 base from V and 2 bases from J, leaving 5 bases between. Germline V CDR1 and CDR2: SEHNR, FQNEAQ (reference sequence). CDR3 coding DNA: TGTGCCAGCAGCTTAGGTCAGAACTATGGCTACACCTTC. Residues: CASSLGQNYGYTF.

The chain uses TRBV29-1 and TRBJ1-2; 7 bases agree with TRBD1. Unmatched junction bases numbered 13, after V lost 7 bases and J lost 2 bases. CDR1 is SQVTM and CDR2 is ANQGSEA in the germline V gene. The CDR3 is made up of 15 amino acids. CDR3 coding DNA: TGCAGCGCGAGGATGGGACAGCTTTACAACTATGGCTACACCTTC. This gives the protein CSARMGQLYNYGYTF.

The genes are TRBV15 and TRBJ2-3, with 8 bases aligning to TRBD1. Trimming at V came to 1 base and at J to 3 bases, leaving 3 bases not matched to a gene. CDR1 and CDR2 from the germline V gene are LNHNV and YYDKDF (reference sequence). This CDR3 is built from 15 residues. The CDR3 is CATSRGTGSTDTQYF. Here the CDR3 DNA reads TGTGCCACCAGCAGAGGGACAGGGTCTACAGATACGCAGTATTTT. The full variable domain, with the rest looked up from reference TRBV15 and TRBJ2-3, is DAMVIQNPRYQVTQFGKPVTLSCSQTLNHNVMYWYQQKSSQAPKLLFHYYDKDFNNEADTPDNFQSRRPNTSFCFLDIRSPGLGDTAMYLCATSRGTGSTDTQYFGPGTRLTVL.

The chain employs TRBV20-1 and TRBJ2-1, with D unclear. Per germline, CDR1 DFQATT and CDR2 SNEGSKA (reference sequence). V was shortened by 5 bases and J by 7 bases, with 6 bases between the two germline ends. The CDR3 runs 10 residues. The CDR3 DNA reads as TGCAGTGCTTCTAGGAATGAGCAGTTCTTC. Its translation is CSASRNEQFF.